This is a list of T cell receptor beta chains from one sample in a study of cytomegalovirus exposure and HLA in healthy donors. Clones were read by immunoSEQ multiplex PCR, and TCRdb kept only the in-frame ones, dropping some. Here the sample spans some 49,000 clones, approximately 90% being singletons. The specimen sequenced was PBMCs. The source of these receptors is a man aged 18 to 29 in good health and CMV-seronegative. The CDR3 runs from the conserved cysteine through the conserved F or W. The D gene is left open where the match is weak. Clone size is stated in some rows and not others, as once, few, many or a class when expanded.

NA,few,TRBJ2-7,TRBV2,TGTGCCAGCAGTCTCGTCGGCGAGCAGTACTTC,CASSLVGEQYF
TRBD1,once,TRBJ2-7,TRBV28,TGTGCCAGCAGTGACCTCGGACAGGGGGTTACTCTCTCCTACGAGCAGTACTTC,CASSDLGQGVTLSYEQYF
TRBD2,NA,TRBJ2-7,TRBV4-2,TGTGCCAGCAGCCCCGCAGCGGGGAGCACCTACGAGCAGTACTTC,CASSPAAGSTYEQYF
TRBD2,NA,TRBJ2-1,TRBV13,TGTGCCAGCAGCTCGCTAGCGGAGGGGTACAATGAGCAGTTCTTC,CASSSLAEGYNEQFF
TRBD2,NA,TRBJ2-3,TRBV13,TGTGCCAGCAGCCTACCCAGTGGACTAGCGGGCACAGATACGCAGTATTTT,CASSLPSGLAGTDTQYF
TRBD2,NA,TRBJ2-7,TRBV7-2,TGTGCCAGCAGCAGAATTCCTAGCGGAAGAAAAACCTACGAGCAGTACTTC,CASSRIPSGRKTYEQYF
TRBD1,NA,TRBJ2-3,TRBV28,TGTGCCAGCAGTTCCCTGACAGGGGGAACAGATACGCAGTATTTT,CASSSLTGGTDTQYF
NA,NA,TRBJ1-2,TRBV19,TGTGCCAGTAGTACACAGGGATATGGCTACACCTTC,CASSTQGYGYTF
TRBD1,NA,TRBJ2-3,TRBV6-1,TGTGCCAGCAGCACAGCCGGGACAGGCACAGATACGCAGTATTTT,CASSTAGTGTDTQYF
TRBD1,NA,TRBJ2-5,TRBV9,TGTGCCAGCAGCGCAACAGGGGCCCAAGAGACCCAGTACTTC,CASSATGAQETQYF
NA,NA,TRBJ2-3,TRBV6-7,TGTGCCACCAAGATCCAGCGGGCCATTGTAGATACGCAGTATTTT,CATKIQRAIVDTQYF
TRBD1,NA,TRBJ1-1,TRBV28,TGTGCCAGCAGTCCGGACAGGCCGAACACTGAAGCTTTCTTT,CASSPDRPNTEAFF
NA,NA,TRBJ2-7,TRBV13,TGTGCCAGCAGCCCCGGGGAAGTCAATGGTACCTACGAGCAGTACTTC,CASSPGEVNGTYEQYF
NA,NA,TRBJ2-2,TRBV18,TGTGCCAGCTCACCACCGAACCCAACCTACGACACCGGGGAGCTGTTTTTT,CASSPPNPTYDTGELFF
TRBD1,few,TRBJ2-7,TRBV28,TGTGCCAGCAGTTGGGCCCAGGGGGCATCCGAGCAGTACTTC,CASSWAQGASEQYF
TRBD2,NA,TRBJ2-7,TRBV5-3,TGTGCCAGAAGCTTTCGGGGGGCCTACGAGCAGTACTTC,CARSFRGAYEQYF
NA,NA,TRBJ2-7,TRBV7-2,TGTGCCAGCAGCGTTAGGGACTCCGCGGGATACGAGCAGTACTTC,CASSVRDSAGYEQYF
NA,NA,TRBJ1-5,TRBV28,TGTGCCAGCAGCCCGGGGGGGCCCCAGCATTTT,CASSPGGPQHF
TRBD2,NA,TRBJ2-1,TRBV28,TGTGCCAGCGGGACTGATACTAGCGGGCTCTCCTACAATGAGCAGTTCTTC,CASGTDTSGLSYNEQFF
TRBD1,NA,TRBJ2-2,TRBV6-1,TGTGCCAGCGACCGGGACAGGGGCAGGACCGGGGAGCTGTTTTTT,CASDRDRGRTGELFF
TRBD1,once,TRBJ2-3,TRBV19,TGTGCCAGTAGTACCGGGACAGGGAACGCAGATACGCAGTATTTT,CASSTGTGNADTQYF
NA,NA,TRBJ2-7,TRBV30,TGTGCCGTGAGGGTGGCAGGCGAGCAGTACTTC,CAVRVAGEQYF
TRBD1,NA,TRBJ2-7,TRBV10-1,TGCGCCAGCAGTAAGACAGGGCCCCCGGACGAGCAGTACTTC,CASSKTGPPDEQYF
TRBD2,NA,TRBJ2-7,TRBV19,TGTGCCAGTAGTATATTAGCGGGAGAGGCCTACGAGCAGTACTTC,CASSILAGEAYEQYF
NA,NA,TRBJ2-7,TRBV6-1,TGTGCCAGCAGTCCGAGAGGGGGAGGGGCTTACGAGCAGTACTTC,CASSPRGGGAYEQYF
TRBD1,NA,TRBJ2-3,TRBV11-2,TGTGCCAGCGGACGGGACAGCCGCACAGATACGCAGTATTTT,CASGRDSRTDTQYF
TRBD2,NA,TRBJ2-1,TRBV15,TGTGCCACCAGCGCCCGACTAGCGGGAGCTCGGAATGAGCAGTTCTTC,CATSARLAGARNEQFF
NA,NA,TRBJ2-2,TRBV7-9,TGTGCCAGCAGCCTCTTTTTGACAGGTGCGAACACCGGGGAGCTGTTTTTT,CASSLFLTGANTGELFF
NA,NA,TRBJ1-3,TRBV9,TGTGCCAGCAGCTCACAGGACTCTGGAAACACCATATATTTT,CASSSQDSGNTIYF
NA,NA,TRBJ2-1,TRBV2,TGTGCCAGCAAGGTTCAGCGTTCCTACAATGAGCAGTTCTTC,CASKVQRSYNEQFF
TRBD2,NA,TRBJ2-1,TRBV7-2,TGTGCCAGCAGCTTAACTAGCGGGAGGGCCTGGACAAATGAGCAGTTCTTC,CASSLTSGRAWTNEQFF
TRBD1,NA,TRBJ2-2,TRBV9,TGTGCCAGCAGCCCCCGGTTAAGGCAGGGGGAGACCGGGGAGCTGTTTTTT,CASSPRLRQGETGELFF
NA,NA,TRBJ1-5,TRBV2,TGTGCCAGCAAACGGTACCTTTATAGCAATCAGCCCCAGCATTTT,CASKRYLYSNQPQHF
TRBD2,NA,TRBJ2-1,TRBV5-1,TGCGCCAGCAGCTTGTCGGGGGGGAGCGACAATGAGCAGTTCTTC,CASSLSGGSDNEQFF
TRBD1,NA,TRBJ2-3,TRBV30,TGTGCCTGGAGTGCCGGGACAGCAACTAGCACAGATACGCAGTATTTT,CAWSAGTATSTDTQYF
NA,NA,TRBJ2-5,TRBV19,TGTGCCAGTAGTATAGACCACAGGGCCCAAGAGACCCAGTACTTC,CASSIDHRAQETQYF
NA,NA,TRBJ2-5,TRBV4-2,TGTGCCAGCAGCCACTTGCGGGGCCAAGAGACCCAGTACTTC,CASSHLRGQETQYF
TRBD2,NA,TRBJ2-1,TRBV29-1,TGCAGCGTTTCGACTAGCGGGGACTACAATGAGCAGTTCTTC,CSVSTSGDYNEQFF
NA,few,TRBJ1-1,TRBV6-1,TGTGCCAGCAGTGATAAAAACACTGAAGCTTTCTTT,CASSDKNTEAFF
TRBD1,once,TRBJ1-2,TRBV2,TGTGCCAGCAGTGAATCCTTGGCCTACAGGGGAAGGAACTATGGCTACACCTTC,CASSESLAYRGRNYGYTF
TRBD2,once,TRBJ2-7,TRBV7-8,TGTGCCAGTTCCCACCGGGAGGGCCGCTCCTACGAGCAGTACTTC,CASSHREGRSYEQYF
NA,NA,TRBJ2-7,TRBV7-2,TGTGCCAGCAGCTTAGATCGGTTGGGGCAGACTAGCTCCTACGAGCAGTACTTC,CASSLDRLGQTSSYEQYF
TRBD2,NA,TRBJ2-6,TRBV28,TGTGCCAGCAGTCCTCCGGGACTAGCCTCTGGGGCCAACGTCCTGACTTTC,CASSPPGLASGANVLTF
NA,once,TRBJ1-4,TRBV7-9,TGTGCCAGCAGCGACCAATATCGGGGGGCTAATGAAAAACTGTTTTTT,CASSDQYRGANEKLFF
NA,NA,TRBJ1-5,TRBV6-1,TGTGCCAGCAGTGTGGGGGGGAGAGCCCAGCATTTT,CASSVGGRAQHF
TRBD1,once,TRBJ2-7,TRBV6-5,TGTGCCAGCAGAATGGGACAGGCGAGCTCCTACGAGCAGTACTTC,CASRMGQASSYEQYF
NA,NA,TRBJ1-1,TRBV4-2,TGTGCCAGCAGCCACGCAAGAGGGTCCGAGGGCACTGAAGCTTTCTTT,CASSHARGSEGTEAFF
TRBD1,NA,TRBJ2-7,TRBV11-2,TGTGCCAGCAGCCCCGGGACAGCCTACGAGCAGTACTTC,CASSPGTAYEQYF
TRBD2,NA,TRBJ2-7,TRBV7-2,TGTGCCAGCAGCTTTACCGGGACTAGCGGTTACGAGCAGTACTTC,CASSFTGTSGYEQYF
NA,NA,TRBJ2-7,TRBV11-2,TGTGCCAGCAGCTCAGGTGGGACACCGGACTCCTACGAGCAGTACTTC,CASSSGGTPDSYEQYF
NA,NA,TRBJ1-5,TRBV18,TGTGCCAGCTCGAAACAGGGTACGGGCAATCAGCCCCAGCATTTT,CASSKQGTGNQPQHF
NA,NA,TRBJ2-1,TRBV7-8,TGTGCCAGCAGCCCCTCTGGGGGTCTAGCGAACTCCTACAATGAGCAGTTCTTC,CASSPSGGLANSYNEQFF
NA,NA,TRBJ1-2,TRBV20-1,TGCAGTGCTGGGTTGGAGGGAGGCTACACCTTC,CSAGLEGGYTF
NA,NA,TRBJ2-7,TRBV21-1,TGTGCCAGCAGCAAAAAAGGAGCCTCCTACGAGCAGTACTTC,CASSKKGASYEQYF
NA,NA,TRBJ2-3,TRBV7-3,TGTGCCAGCAGCTTAACGTTAGGGGGTCGCACAGATACGCAGTATTTT,CASSLTLGGRTDTQYF
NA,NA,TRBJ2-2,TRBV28,TGTGCCAGCAGTCCCACCAGGGAGGACACCGGGGAGCTGTTTTTT,CASSPTREDTGELFF
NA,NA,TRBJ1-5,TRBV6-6,TGTGCCAGCAGTCCTCAGGGTTACAATCAGCCCCAGCATTTT,CASSPQGYNQPQHF
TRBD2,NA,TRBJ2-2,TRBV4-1,TGCGCCAGCAGCCATAGGACTAGCGGGATCCTGGGCACCGGGGAGCTGTTTTTT,CASSHRTSGILGTGELFF
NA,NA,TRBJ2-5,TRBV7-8,TGTGCCAGCGGGAGTAGCGCATTAAAGTACCAAGAGACCCAGTACTTC,CASGSSALKYQETQYF
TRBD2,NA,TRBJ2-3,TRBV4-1,TGCGCCAGCAGCCGCCAACTAGCGGGAGGGAGCACAGATACGCAGTATTTT,CASSRQLAGGSTDTQYF